What follows describes a single T cell receptor (beta chain). Its specificity is unknown. This likely traces to a read error, being one base from a far larger clone. Germline CDR1 is SNHLY and CDR2 is FYNNEI. The CDR3 consists of 13 residues. The data were obtained in a study of shared clonotypes between healthy human individuals. As for the study in general: Donors, aged 18 to 49, were two women and three men.

General study points: Only blood was sampled, and tissue TCR repertoires likely differ from blood ones.

The run depth of the assay was deep. The authors distributed each subset's genomic DNA evenly over several immunoSEQ plates. Produced via immunoSEQ multiplex PCR; TCRdb's table is partial and in-frame only. The sample lists more than 400,000 clones, 60% to 80% occurring once. The source of this sequence is a woman between 40 and 55 years old in good health. Some clones in this sample may be carry-over from other donors' samples. The chain carries TRBV2 and TRBJ1-3; unclear D gene. Material: PBMCs. The CDR3 loop reads CATQARSGSTIYF. In nucleotides, the CDR3 is TGTGCCACCCAGGCCCGCTCTGGAAGCACCATATATTTT.